This TCR beta chain was obtained from a study of shared clonotypes between healthy human individuals. Overall study findings and caveats: Sampling covered blood only; tissue repertoires likely differ. The study found about 5% of naive CD4 clonotypes shared across a handful of donors. The four-donor shared clonotypes exceeded non-shared clonotypes in generation probability, with non-shared ones scoring lower.

As for this clone: What it binds is not known.

The assay was immunoSEQ multiplex PCR, and TCRdb's table has in-frame clones only and misses some. Counted here are 650,000 to 800,000 clones, about two thirds occurring once; the ten biggest clones make up approximately 1.8%. Germline V gene lookup returns CDR1 MDHEN and CDR2 SYDVKM. The CDR3 is 14 amino acids. With 2 bases removed from V and 0 bases from J, the gap between germline ends came to 7 bases. Sequencing was carried out using memory CD4+ T cells sorted from blood. Specified subset: CD45RA-negative fraction. The receptor's source is a woman aged 25-40 years in good health. The gene calls are TRBV28 and TRBJ1-2; D not resolved. CDR3 nucleotide sequence: TGTGCCAGCAGTTTAAGGGCCCCTAACTATGGCTACACCTTC. It translates to CASSLRAPNYGYTF.